This is a list of T cell receptor beta chains from one sample in a study of blood T cell repertoires in COVID-19. Libraries were prepared by immunoSEQ multiplex PCR; TCRdb keeps only in-frame clonotypes and omits some of them. Of roughly 150,000 clones in the sample, around four fifths are singletons; the top ten hold 2.8%. The sample taken for sequencing was peripheral blood. The receptors here all came from an older man with acute or convalescent COVID-19. Both conserved end residues are part of each CDR3. D genes are given only for firm matches. For some rows the clone size is stated as once, few or many, or as a class when expanded; others skip it.

D gene	V gene	J gene	clone size	CDR3 DNA	CDR3 protein
TRBD2	TRBV14	TRBJ2-5	-	TGTGCCAGCAGCCAAACTAGCGGGGGCTCCCTCCTCCAAGAGACCCAGTACTTC	CASSQTSGGSLLQETQYF
-	TRBV19	TRBJ2-3	-	TGTGCCAGTACCAAGTCCAGGGCCACAGATACGCAGTATTTT	CASTKSRATDTQYF
-	TRBV9	TRBJ1-1	-	TGTGCCAGCAGTGGCGGGATGAACACTGAAGCTTTCTTT	CASSGGMNTEAFF
-	TRBV4-2	TRBJ1-5	-	TGTGCCAGCAGCCGAGACACAGGGCAGCCCCAGCATTTT	CASSRDTGQPQHF
TRBD1	TRBV4-2	TRBJ2-7	-	TGTGCCAGCAGCCAAGATTTGGGACAGGGTTTGTACGAGCAGTACTTC	CASSQDLGQGLYEQYF
TRBD1	TRBV7-8	TRBJ2-2	few	TGTGCCAGCAGCCAAAGGACAGGGTATGACACCGGGGAGCTGTTTTTT	CASSQRTGYDTGELFF
TRBD2	TRBV5-8	TRBJ2-7	few	TGTGCCAGCAGCTTGGAGGGACTAGCGGGGAACTACGAGCAGTACTTC	CASSLEGLAGNYEQYF
-	TRBV10-2	TRBJ2-7	-	TGCGCCAGCAGTGGGACTACCACCCACGAGCAGTACTTC	CASSGTTTHEQYF
TRBD2	TRBV24-1	TRBJ2-1	once	TGTGCCACCAGTGACCCAACTAGCGGGAGGAAGAATGAGCAGTTCTTC	CATSDPTSGRKNEQFF
-	TRBV29-1	TRBJ2-1	-	TGCAGCGGAACTACCACCTACGAGCAGTTCTTC	CSGTTTYEQFF
TRBD2	TRBV29-1	TRBJ2-3	-	TGCAGCGCCAGCCGGGAGGCAGATACGCAGTATTTT	CSASREADTQYF
-	TRBV24-1	TRBJ2-2	-	TGTGCCACCGGGACACAAAACACCGGGGAGCTGTTTTTT	CATGTQNTGELFF
-	TRBV6-1	TRBJ2-7	-	TGTGCCAGCAGTGATTCAGGGAGGGAGCAGTACTTC	CASSDSGREQYF
TRBD1	TRBV11-2	TRBJ1-2	-	TGTGCCAGCAGCTTAGCTTGGGACAGGGGCCACACCTTC	CASSLAWDRGHTF
-	TRBV15	TRBJ1-5	-	TGTGCCACCAGCAGAGTTTCTACAGAAAATCAGCCCCAGCATTTT	CATSRVSTENQPQHF
TRBD2	TRBV7-2	TRBJ2-2	-	TGTGCCAGCCCTAGGGACGCCGGACTAGCGGGGGGCACCGGGGAGCTGTTTTTT	CASPRDAGLAGGTGELFF
-	TRBV14	TRBJ2-2	-	TGTGCCAGCAGCCGCGCACAGCTAACAAACACCGGGGAGCTGTTTTTT	CASSRAQLTNTGELFF
TRBD1	TRBV3-1/TRBV3-2	TRBJ2-1	few	TGTGCCAGCAGCAAAGACAGGGGAGCTGAGCAGTTCTTC	CASSKDRGAEQFF
TRBD2	TRBV10-3	TRBJ2-3	few	TGTGCCATCAGTGAGGCTAGCGGGAGGACAGATACGCAGTATTTT	CAISEASGRTDTQYF
-	TRBV15	TRBJ1-3	-	TGTGCCACCAGCAGAGATGGCAGGGGCTCTGGAAACACCATATATTTT	CATSRDGRGSGNTIYF
TRBD2	TRBV6-6	TRBJ2-5	-	TGTGCCAGCAGTGCTTTAGCGGGAGTGGGAGAGACCCAGTACTTC	CASSALAGVGETQYF
TRBD1	TRBV5-8	TRBJ1-4	-	TGTGCCAGCAGCTTAGAGGGGGCGAGTAGTGAAAAACTGTTTTTT	CASSLEGASSEKLFF
TRBD2	TRBV5-1	TRBJ2-2	-	TGCGCCAGCAGCTTGGCTAGCGGGGGGGCCGGCGGGGAGCTGTTTTTT	CASSLASGGAGGELFF
TRBD2	TRBV6-2/TRBV6-3	TRBJ2-5	few	TGTGCCAGCAGTTACGGGGTAGCGGGAGTAGAGACCCAGTACTTC	CASSYGVAGVETQYF
-	TRBV2	TRBJ2-2	-	TGTGCCAGCCAACTAGCGAACACCGGGGAGCTGTTTTTT	CASQLANTGELFF
-	TRBV27	TRBJ2-7	-	TGTGCCAGCAGAACCGGGACAAGCTCCTACGAGCAGTACTTC	CASRTGTSSYEQYF
-	TRBV13	TRBJ1-5	-	TGTGCCAGCAGTCGGGGGGTCGCGGGGGCCCTTCGACAGCCCCAGCATTTT	CASSRGVAGALRQPQHF
TRBD2	TRBV24-1	TRBJ2-3	-	TGTGCCACCAGTGATCCCCCCAAGCGGGAGAGCACAGATACGCAGTATTTT	CATSDPPKRESTDTQYF
-	TRBV19	TRBJ1-5	-	TGTGCCAGTAGTCCCTTCCGGGGGGACAATCAGCCCCAGCATTTT	CASSPFRGDNQPQHF
TRBD2	TRBV7-7	TRBJ2-1	-	TGTGCTAGCAGCTTACGTCCTGCGGGGGGAGGTAACAATGAGCAGTTCTTC	CASSLRPAGGGNNEQFF
-	TRBV30	TRBJ2-1	many	TGTGCCTGGAGTCCAGGGGCTGGGAATCCGTCCTCTCGGCAGTTCTTC	CAWSPGAGNPSSRQFF
-	TRBV11-3	TRBJ2-7	-	TGTGCCAGCAGCCGACAGAGAACCTACGAGCAGTACTTC	CASSRQRTYEQYF
TRBD1	TRBV15	TRBJ2-1	once	TGTGCCACCAGCAGGGGATGGGACAGCCTTGATGAGCAGTTCTTC	CATSRGWDSLDEQFF
TRBD1	TRBV12-5	TRBJ1-5	once	TGTGCTAGTGGTGGGCGGACAGGGGATCAGCCCCAGCATTTT	CASGGRTGDQPQHF
-	TRBV27	TRBJ1-1	-	TGTGCCAGCAGTGCCAGACCAGGGACTGAAGCTTTCTTT	CASSARPGTEAFF
-	TRBV7-9	TRBJ1-3	-	TGTGCCAGCAGCCCCCCAGGGGTAGCTGGAAACACCATATATTTT	CASSPPGVAGNTIYF